The clone carrying this TCR beta chain came up many times. Its antigen is undetermined. Amplification of TCR beta CDR3 regions was performed using RNA transcripts as template. TCR CDR3 underwent first-round RT-PCR with the HTBI primer set. TCRdb re-called the multiplex PCR reads through MiXCR, storing one row per CDR3 protein. Of hundreds of thousands of distinct CDR3 sequences listed, roughly 14% are singletons. The sample originates from a study of T cells in Graves' hyperthyroidism and ophthalmopathy. Study-wide results and limits: Researchers found most expanded thyroid clonotypes above 0.001 in blood as well.

CDR1 and CDR2 (germline): SGHKS, YYEKEE (reference sequence). The ends lost 4 bases at V and 7 bases at J; junction bases unmatched: 7. The CDR3 runs 15 residues. This TCR was recovered from a woman in her thirties or forties with Graves' ophthalmopathy. V is TRBV5-5 and J is TRBJ2-4; 11 nucleotides match TRBD2. The sample comprised blood. CDR3: CASSTELAGDNIQYF. The CDR3 coding sequence is TGTGCCAGCAGCACCGAACTAGCGGGGGACAACATTCAGTACTTC.